The present entry profiles one TCR beta chain with its context. This clone is a singleton in its sample. Its target antigen remains unknown. Base-call qualities are not available, and no considerably larger clone is one nucleotide away. This record comes from a study of T cell responses to AZD1222 COVID-19 vaccine (dated by TCRdb to 2020 to 2023). Concerning the study at large: AZD1222 recipients with second doses at about 4 weeks or about 12 weeks were pooled, because spike-specific TCR depth and breadth did not differ between schedules. Trial participants were enrolled into age subgroups of 18-55, 56-69 and 70-plus years, which contained roughly 150, 30 and 60 TCR-sequenced participants, respectively. A total of just over 230 trial participants underwent TCR sequencing, of whom 207 had received two doses of AZD1222 and 26 had received two doses of the MenACWY control vaccine.

The CDR3 regions of human TCRbeta chains were subjected to immunosequencing. In the authors' own workflow: TCRs in the repertoires were matched against a reference library of SARS-CoV-2-specific TCRs that had been generated with the MIRA antigen-specificity platform. Breadth was defined as the fraction of unique TCRs that were SARS-CoV-2-associated. Depth was defined as the fraction of total T cells that were SARS-CoV-2-associated. Each spike-specific TCR was assigned to its reactive spike region and to a CD4 or CD8 class using the MIRA data. Log10-transformed breadth and depth values were compared by one-way ANOVA with Sidak's multiple comparisons tests. TCRdb provides this immuneACCESS table in a form limited to in-frame rearrangements. Some clones are lacking; in checked studies, under half of them reflect an unresolved V gene, and why the rest are absent is not known. V and J calls and clone size are those listed in that table; D and trimming were worked out from the DNA. A total of over 45,000 clones appear in this sample, 87% of them only once. Under 5% of the sample goes to the ten largest clones.

General study outcomes and caveats: The whole spike protein was spanned by vaccine-associated CD4 TCRs, and dominant responses were seen in regions 160-218 and 743-854. In the small 56-69-year group, the increase in depth fell short of significance, most likely because of low power. Participants were mostly white British and included more females than males, and it was suggested by the authors that clonal diversity may have been underestimated. Spike-specific TCR breadth and depth rose significantly after two AZD1222 doses compared with day 0 and with MenACWY recipients. Only a handful of AZD1222 recipients were SARS-CoV-2 seropositive at baseline, limiting conclusions about previously exposed vaccinees. Because no day 14 peak-response samples were available, the repertoires could be characterized only after the peak T cell response. Reportedly, almost half of the unique spike-specific TCRs recognized epitopes lying outside the regions that are mutated in the B.1.351 and B.1.1.7 variants.

The V end loses 5 bases and the J end loses 1 base, and a stretch of 14 bases separates them. From a lookup of the germline V gene (reference sequence), CDR1 and CDR2 are SEHNR and FQNEAQ. The CDR3, cysteine through phenylalanine, is 15 amino acids long. The read is trimmed to its CDR3 DNA, 45 bases read in frame from base 1. Read against the paper, the sample's time point label means: baseline before first vaccination. Samples from vaccinated people were obtained from the UK trials COV001 and COV002, which included a single-blind randomized controlled phase 2/3 trial of AZD1222 (ChAdOx1 nCoV-19) in healthy adults. Trial participant PBMC samples were collected at day 0 and day 28 after the second dose for TCRbeta chain sequencing.

This receptor was identified in an adult in good health. Material: peripheral blood, obtained on day 0 of AZD1222 vaccination. The V gene is TRBV7-9 and the J gene is TRBJ2-5, and possibly TRBD1, on 7 matching bases. The base sequence is TGTGCCAGCAGCCCGGGGGCAGGGGGCCAAGAGACCCAGTACTTC. Translated, it gives CASSPGAGGQETQYF.